The present T cell receptor (beta chain) was sequenced within a study of blood T cells in healthy people across ages. The use of a sample-barcoded 5' primer and a J-beta primer mix characterized a second PCR of about 7 to 12 cycles. Unique molecular identifiers of 12 random nucleotides labeled each cDNA. Each CDR3 protein is one row after TCRdb ran MiXCR on the 5' RACE reads. The sample carries about 650,000 distinct CDR3 sequences, 32% recorded once. J was trimmed by 1 base and V by 5 bases; bases with no gene match: 14. The CDR3 has 17 amino acids. Per the germline V gene, CDR1 is DFQATT and CDR2 is SNEGSKA (reference sequence). This clonotype was seen many times. Donors each provided 8 to 10 milliliters of peripheral blood. Each sample gave at least 7 million isolated PBMCs.

The TCR sequence derives from a woman of 80 years or more in good health. The sample consisted of blood. The chain recombines TRBV20-1 with TRBJ2-7; 10 bases are a match to TRBD2. The CDR3 spells CSALPPSGGAPSYEQYF. Here the CDR3 DNA reads TGCAGTGCTCTCCCCCCAAGCGGGGGGGCTCCGTCCTACGAGCAGTACTTC.